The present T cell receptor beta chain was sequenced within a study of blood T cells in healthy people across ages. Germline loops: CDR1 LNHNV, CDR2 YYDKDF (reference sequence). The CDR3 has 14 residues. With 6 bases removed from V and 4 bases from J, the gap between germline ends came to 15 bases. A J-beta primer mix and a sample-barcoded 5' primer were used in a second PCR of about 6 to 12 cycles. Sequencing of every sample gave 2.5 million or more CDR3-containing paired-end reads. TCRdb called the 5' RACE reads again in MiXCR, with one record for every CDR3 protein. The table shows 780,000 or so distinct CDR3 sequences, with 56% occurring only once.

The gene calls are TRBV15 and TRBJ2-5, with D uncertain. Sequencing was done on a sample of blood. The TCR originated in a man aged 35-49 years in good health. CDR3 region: CATRSEGVGETQYF. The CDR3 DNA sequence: TGTGCCACCAGGTCAGAAGGAGTGGGAGAGACCCAGTACTTC. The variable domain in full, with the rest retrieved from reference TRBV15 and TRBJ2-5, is DAMVIQNPRYQVTQFGKPVTLSCSQTLNHNVMYWYQQKSSQAPKLLFHYYDKDFNNEADTPDNFQSRRPNTSFCFLDIRSPGLGDTAMYLCATRSEGVGETQYFGPGTRLLVL.